These 10 T cell receptor beta chains were sequenced from one sample in a study of CD8 T cells in Susac syndrome. Random hexamers were used to reverse transcribe about 0.45 to 1 ug of RNA. TCRdb analysed the immunoSEQ multiplex PCR reads with MiXCR anew, one entry per CDR3 protein. Among under 200,000 distinct CDR3 sequences, 85% to 95% were seen once, and the ten largest hold under 0.12%. Sequencing used CD4+ T cells from PBMCs. These receptor sequences come from a human donor in good health.

The rearrangement uses TRBV7-9 and TRBJ1-2; maybe TRBD1 (5 bases). Germline CDR1 SEHNR, CDR2 FQNEAQ (reference sequence). Trimming took 3 bases from V and 7 from J, leaving 18 bases between them. The CDR3 length is 15 residues. CDR3 protein: CASSLTTVALSGYTF. The DNA for the CDR3 is TGTGCCAGCAGCTTGACGACAGTCGCGTTGAGTGGCTACACCTTC.

V usage is TRBV5-6 and J usage is TRBJ2-3; no clear D. In germline, CDR1 is SGHDT, CDR2 YYEEEE. This CDR3 spans 15 amino acids. Trimming stripped 0 bases from V and 2 bases from J, with 10 bases between. CDR3 sequence reads: CASSLGAVDTDTQYF. The CDR3 DNA sequence: TGTGCCAGCAGCTTGGGCGCGGTAGACACAGATACGCAGTATTTT.

This clonotype was found once. The chain combines TRBV2 with TRBJ2-7, with 7 bases lining up with TRBD1. The CDR3 is 12 amino acids. Per germline, CDR1 SNHLY and CDR2 FYNNEI. V was clipped by 6 bases and J by 7 bases; unmatched bases: 6. The CDR3: CASRADRAEQYF. CDR3 DNA: TGTGCCAGCAGGGCCGACAGGGCGGAGCAGTACTTC.

This clonotype has only one observation. The chain couples TRBV3-1 to TRBJ2-6; possible D gene TRBD1, 6 bases. V gave up 3 bases and J gave up 3 bases, with 9 bases separating them. In germline, CDR1 is LGHDT, CDR2 YNNKEL (reference sequence). The CDR3 length is 15 residues. CDR3 DNA: TGTGCCAGCAGCCACAGGGGATTTGGGGCCAACGTCCTGACTTTC. Translation gives CASSHRGFGANVLTF.

The V and J genes are TRBV12-3 or TRBV12-4 and TRBJ2-5; D gene ambiguous. The CDR3 sequence is 13 residues long. Trimming stripped 1 base from V and 4 bases from J, with 7 bases between. CDR3 sequence: CASSLVAGETQYF. The CDR3 DNA sequence: TGTGCCAGCAGTTTAGTGGCAGGAGAGACCCAGTACTTC.

CDR3 DNA sequence: TGCAGCGCCGGACAGGGGGACTATGGCTACACCTTC. Protein: CSAGQGDYGYTF. The genes are TRBV29-1 and TRBJ1-2; TRBD1 aligns across 10 bases. V shed 7 bases, J shed 3 bases, and the junction held 2 bases outside the gene matches. CDR1 is SQVTM and CDR2 is ANQGSEA in the germline V gene. The CDR3 sequence is 12 residues long.

This rearrangement joins TRBV29-1 to TRBJ1-1; 11 bases are a match to TRBD1. V was pared by 4 bases and J by 11 bases, with 6 bases of the junction left unmatched. This CDR3 comprises 12 residues. Germline V lookup: CDR1 SQVTM, CDR2 ANQGSEA. The CDR3 DNA is TGCAGCGTTGGGGACAGGGGGATTTTGGCTTTCTTT. It is translated as CSVGDRGILAFF. The full variable domain, rest sourced from reference TRBV29-1 and TRBJ1-1, is SAVISQKPSRDICQRGTSLTIQCQVDSQVTMMFWYRQQPGQSLTLIATANQGSEATYESGFVIDKFPISRPNLTFSTLTVSNMSPEDSSIYLCSVGDRGILAFFGQGTRLTVV.

The V gene is TRBV9, the J gene TRBJ2-1; D uncertain. Germline CDR1 and CDR2: SGDLS and YYNGEE. There are 13 residues in the CDR3. With 8 bases removed from V and 6 bases from J, the gap between germline ends came to 15 bases. The CDR3 DNA reads as TGTGCCAGTGGGATTGGACCGCCCAATGAGCAGTTCTTC. The encoded protein is CASGIGPPNEQFF.

This clonotype was counted between two and nine times. This chain links TRBV3-1 with TRBJ2-7; 10 bases line up with TRBD2. V shed 4 bases and J 4 bases; nucleotides not matched to a gene: 7. The CDR3 runs to 15 residues. The germline gives CDR1 LGHDT, CDR2 YNNKEL (reference sequence). The CDR3: CASSPASGGAYEQYF. In DNA, the CDR3 is TGTGCCAGCAGCCCGGCAAGCGGGGGGGCTTACGAGCAGTACTTC.

The chain has TRBV7-2 and TRBJ2-5; TRBD2 matches 8 bases. CDR3 size: 14 residues. CDR1 SGHTA and CDR2 FQGNSA come from the germline V gene. V gave up 7 bases and J gave up 4 bases; unmatched junction bases: 8. This CDR3 is CASNHRAGGETQYF. The CDR3 DNA is TGTGCCAGCAACCACCGGGCGGGGGGAGAGACCCAGTACTTC.